Shown below are 7 T cell receptor beta chains from a single sample sequenced in a study of T cell changes during pregnancy in multiple sclerosis. The table came from immunoSEQ multiplex PCR; TCRdb's copy has only in-frame clones and leaves some out. The data show roughly 17,000 clones, approximately 81% seen once. The source material was CD8+ T cells from peripheral blood mononuclear cells, sampled after pregnancy. These TCRs come from a female donor with multiple sclerosis, enrolled in a pregnancy study.

The genes are TRBV20-1 and TRBJ2-3; no reliable D call. V shed 4 bases and J shed 4 bases, with 6 bases lying between them. CDR1 and CDR2 (germline): DFQATT, SNEGSKA (reference sequence). This CDR3 is 11 amino acids long. The DNA of the CDR3 is TGCAGTGCTATCCATTCAGATACGCAGTATTTT. As protein: CSAIHSDTQYF.

The rearrangement links TRBV28 to TRBJ2-4; 7 positions match TRBD1. The CDR3 contains 14 residues. V shed 5 bases and J 11 bases; nucleotides not matched to a gene: 12. Germline CDR1 is MDHEN and CDR2 is SYDVKM. The CDR3 here is CASSHNMGQRFQYF. The CDR3 DNA is TGTGCCAGCAGTCACAACATGGGACAGAGGTTTCAGTACTTC.

The chain uses TRBV11-2 and TRBJ2-5; a weak D match, TRBD2 (6 bases). The CDR3 sequence is 14 residues long. The germline V gene has CDR1 SGHAT and CDR2 FQNNGV. V shed 2 bases and J shed 4 bases, with 11 bases lying between them. The CDR3 reads CASSLNRRGETQYF. DNA for the CDR3: TGTGCCAGCAGCTTAAACCGGAGGGGAGAGACCCAGTACTTC.

The chain has TRBV10-3 and TRBJ1-5; D is unresolved. Trimming cost V 4 bases and J 3 bases, with 10 bases left between them. Germline-derived CDR1 and CDR2 are ENHRY and SYGVKD. The CDR3 length is 14 residues. CDR3 nucleotides: TGTGCCATCAGTGCTCCACAGCTCAATCAGCCCCAGCATTTT. Its translation is CAISAPQLNQPQHF.

This clone was recorded only once. The J gene is TRBJ2-2, the V gene TRBV29-1; D perhaps matches TRBD1 (5 bases). Trimming stripped 6 bases from V and 7 bases from J, with 12 bases between. Looked up from germline, CDR1 is SQVTM and CDR2 is ANQGSEA. The CDR3 extends over 12 amino acids. Here the CDR3 reads CSVVAGNGELFF. The CDR3, as DNA: TGCAGCGTGGTGGCAGGGAACGGGGAGCTGTTTTTT.

The V call is TRBV7-2, the J call TRBJ2-7; TRBD2 aligns across 13 bases. The V segment lost 5 bases and the J segment 7 bases; nucleotides outside the gene matches: 11. The CDR3 sequence is 16 residues long. Germline CDR1 and CDR2: SGHTA and FQGNSA. The CDR3 sequence: CASSLGLAGPAGEQYF. DNA of the CDR3: TGTGCCAGCAGCCTGGGACTAGCGGGACCAGCTGGTGAGCAGTACTTC.

The chain carries TRBV27 and TRBJ2-3; D is ambiguous. Germline CDR1 and CDR2: MNHEY and SMNVEV (reference sequence). V was pared by 4 bases and J by 2 bases, with 7 bases between. This CDR3 has 13 residues. CDR3 loop: CASSWWPTDTQYF. As DNA, the CDR3 is TGTGCCAGCAGTTGGTGGCCCACAGATACGCAGTATTTT.